These 4 T cell receptor beta chains share one sample of origin, sequenced in a study of technical replicates of blood from several donors. Profiled with immunoSEQ multiplex PCR; TCRdb holds only in-frame clones, not every one. The table has around 80,000 clones, 75% to 90% seen once. Sequencing used T cells isolated from PBMCs. The receptors here all came from a human donor in good health.

This clone appeared a single time. This sequence joins TRBV28 and TRBJ1-2; the D gene is possibly TRBD1 (6 bases). This CDR3 has 13 amino acids. Looked up from germline, CDR1 is MDHEN and CDR2 is SYDVKM. Trimming shortened V by 7 bases and J by 5 bases, and 14 bases separated the two germline ends. The CDR3 nucleotides read TGTGCCAGCATGGTGGGGGCAGGGTATGGCTACACCTTC. Its protein is CASMVGAGYGYTF.

This clone occurred a few times. CDR3 in amino acids: CSVGTAAYGYTF. For the CDR3, the DNA is TGCAGCGTTGGGACAGCGGCCTATGGCTACACCTTC. The chain uses TRBV29-1 and TRBJ1-2, with D possibly TRBD1 on 6 matching bases. The V end was cut by 4 bases, the J end by 4 bases, with 10 bases between. The germline V gene encodes CDR1 SQVTM and CDR2 ANQGSEA. CDR3 length: 12 amino acids.

The genes are TRBV4-1 and TRBJ2-1; D is undetermined. CDR3 length equals 15 residues. Germline V gene lookup returns CDR1 MGHRA and CDR2 YSYEKL. V lost 1 base to trimming and J lost 4 bases, with 11 bases between them. The CDR3 here is CASSQVLESYNEQFF. The CDR3 DNA follows: TGCGCCAGCAGCCAAGTTTTGGAGTCGTACAATGAGCAGTTCTTC.

This clone appeared a few times. J is TRBJ1-3 and V is TRBV18; D might be TRBD1 (6 bases). Per germline, CDR1 KGHSH and CDR2 LQKENI. CDR3 length: 16 amino acids. Trimming cost V 5 bases and J 0 bases, with 14 bases left between them. The DNA for the CDR3 is TGTGCCAGCTCAACAACAGGGAGCACCTCTGGAAACACCATATATTTT. It encodes CASSTTGSTSGNTIYF.